The 30 T cell receptor beta chains given below trace back to one sample, sequenced in a study of blood T cell repertoires in COVID-19. Clones were read by immunoSEQ multiplex PCR, and TCRdb kept only the in-frame ones, dropping some. Of 100,000 to 150,000 clones listed, roughly four fifths are singletons. The specimen sequenced was peripheral blood. The receptors come from a woman aged 50 to 65 with acute or convalescent COVID-19.

The chain carries TRBV25-1 and TRBJ1-4; the D is unclear. Trimming cost V 4 bases and J 8 bases, with 11 bases left between them. The germline V gene encodes CDR1 MGHDK and CDR2 SYGVNS. The CDR3 loop spans 13 amino acids. The CDR3 nucleotides read TGTGCCAGCAGTGGTCCTCGTCGGGAAAAACTGTTTTTT. Translation: CASSGPRREKLFF. The entire variable domain, with the rest obtained from reference TRBV25-1 and TRBJ1-4, is as follows: EADIYQTPRYLVIGTGKKITLECSQTMGHDKMYWYQQDPGMELHLIHYSYGVNSTEKGDLSSESTVSRIRTEHFPLTLESARPSHTSQYLCASSGPRREKLFFGSGTQLSVL.

This rearrangement joins TRBV18 to TRBJ1-2; 7 bases align to TRBD1. The V gene end was trimmed by 4 bases and the J gene end by 0 bases; junction bases not matched to a gene: 5. The CDR3 has 15 amino acids. CDR1 is KGHSH, CDR2 LQKENI, per germline. The CDR3 DNA reads as TGTGCCAGCTCACTAGGACAGGTCTCTAACTATGGCTACACCTTC. It translates to CASSLGQVSNYGYTF.

This clone occurred once. The rearrangement uses TRBV4-1 and TRBJ1-5; the D gene is possibly TRBD1 (6 bases). The CDR3 contains 15 residues. CDR1 and CDR2 from the germline V gene are MGHRA and YSYEKL. With 3 bases removed from V and 2 bases from J, the gap between germline ends came to 11 bases. In DNA form, the CDR3 reads TGCGCCAGCAGCCAGGGGACACAGGGCAATCAGCCCCAGCATTTT. Translation: CASSQGTQGNQPQHF.

Points on this clone: This sample also contains other DNA sequences that code for the same CDR3. This sequence joins TRBV3-1 (or the pseudogene TRBV3-2) and TRBJ2-2; the D is unclear. Germline lookup yields CDR1 LGHDT and CDR2 YNNKEL (reference sequence). CDR3 length equals 14 residues. Between the trimmed V and J ends, which lost 4 bases and 1 base, there was a span of 7 bases. The CDR3 sequence: CASSRNRNTGELFF. The CDR3 bases are TGTGCCAGCAGCCGAAACAGGAACACCGGGGAGCTGTTTTTT.

This chain joins TRBV14 and TRBJ2-1, with D perhaps TRBD2 (7 bases). V gave up 0 bases and J gave up 5 bases, with 14 bases separating them. The CDR3 runs 16 residues. Germline V gene data show CDR1 as SGHDN and CDR2 as FVKESK. The CDR3 spells CASSQDRGGGHNEQFF. CDR3 in DNA: TGTGCCAGCAGCCAAGATCGTGGCGGGGGCCACAATGAGCAGTTCTTC.

The chain recombines TRBV2 with TRBJ1-3; perhaps TRBD1 as D (5 bases). The CDR3 covers 11 residues. Germline lookup yields CDR1 SNHLY and CDR2 FYNNEI. Trimming took off 5 bases at V and 16 bases at J, with 15 bases between the two ends. The DNA for the CDR3 is TGTGCCAGCAGTATAACCGGGACTTTCTATTTT. This codes for CASSITGTFYF.

The rearrangement links TRBV5-1 to TRBJ1-1, with 8 positions matching TRBD1. With 4 bases clipped from V and 1 base from J, the junction kept 9 bases outside the gene matches. CDR1 SGHRS and CDR2 YFSETQ come from the germline V gene. The CDR3 totals 16 residues. The CDR3 DNA follows: TGCGCCAGCAGCCCGAGGGTGGGACAGGAGAACACTGAAGCTTTCTTT. Translating gives CASSPRVGQENTEAFF.

V and J are TRBV7-9 and TRBJ2-1; 11 nucleotides line up with TRBD2. With V trimmed by 1 base and J by 9 bases, 5 bases remained unmatched. Germline assignment: CDR1 SEHNR and CDR2 FQNEAQ (reference sequence). The CDR3 runs 15 residues. This chain's CDR3 is CASSLDPGLAAEQFF. CDR3 nucleotide sequence: TGTGCCAGCAGCTTAGACCCGGGACTAGCGGCTGAGCAGTTCTTC.

The V and J genes are TRBV6-6 and TRBJ1-1; D call uncertain. Germline V CDR1 and CDR2: MNHNY, SVGAGI (reference sequence). The V end was cut by 9 bases, the J end by 1 base, with 12 bases between. This CDR3 spans 13 amino acids. CDR3 bases: TGTGCCAGTCTTACAGTTACGAACACTGAAGCTTTCTTT. This encodes CASLTVTNTEAFF.

The rearrangement links TRBV27 to TRBJ2-3, with a possible D match to TRBD1 (6 bases). The germline V and J ends were trimmed by 5 bases and 7 bases, with 10 bases remaining between them. The germline V gene encodes CDR1 MNHEY and CDR2 SMNVEV (reference sequence). The CDR3 spans 12 residues. The CDR3 spells CASSQQGHTQYF. The CDR3 DNA sequence: TGTGCCAGCAGTCAACAGGGACATACGCAGTATTTT.

The rearrangement joins TRBV5-1 to TRBJ1-1, with unresolved D. Trimming removed 4 bases at V and 0 bases at J, with 7 bases between. CDR3 length: 13 amino acids. CDR1 and CDR2 from the germline V gene are SGHRS and YFSETQ. CDR3 nucleotide sequence: TGCGCCAGCAGCGGTGGAGTGAACACTGAAGCTTTCTTT. Amino acid sequence: CASSGGVNTEAFF.

J is TRBJ1-4 and V is TRBV6-6; 11 bases match TRBD1. The ends lost 6 bases at V and 1 base at J; junction bases unmatched: 1. The CDR3 sequence is 15 residues long. Germline lookup yields CDR1 MNHNY and CDR2 SVGAGI (reference sequence). CDR3 bases: TGTGCCAGCAGGGGGACAGGGGGAACTAATGAAAAACTGTTTTTT. Translation gives CASRGTGGTNEKLFF.

This clone was counted a single time. The chain uses TRBV12-5 and TRBJ1-1; 7 bases are shared with TRBD1. Germline V gives CDR1 LGHNT, CDR2 FRNRAP. There are 14 residues in the CDR3. With V trimmed by 9 bases and J by 3 bases, 10 bases remained unmatched. CDR3 bases: TGTGCTAGCCTAAAGGGGGCTGAGGACACTGAAGCTTTCTTT. This encodes CASLKGAEDTEAFF.

This clone was detected a few times. This rearrangement joins TRBV14 to TRBJ1-3; TRBD1 agrees at 7 bases. The CDR3 has 14 amino acids. Germline assignment: CDR1 SGHDN and CDR2 FVKESK. V lost 5 bases and J lost 6; bases outside the gene matches: 7. CDR3 in amino acids: CASSKGQLPNTIYF. In nucleotides, the CDR3 is TGTGCCAGCAGCAAGGGACAGCTACCAAACACCATATATTTT.

This clone was seen only once. The chain joins TRBV18 to TRBJ1-5; TRBD1 aligns across 9 bases. J lost 7 bases, V lost 6 bases, and 16 bases had no gene match. CDR1 and CDR2 (germline): KGHSH, LQKENI. The CDR3 loop spans 17 amino acids. The chain's CDR3 is CASSLLGQGIGGQPQHF. The CDR3 coding sequence is TGTGCCAGCTCTCTTTTGGGACAGGGAATAGGCGGACAGCCCCAGCATTTT.

The CDR3 nucleotides read TGTGCCAGTAGTACTGACAGGGATTTCTTTCAGCCCCAGCATTTT. Its protein is CASSTDRDFFQPQHF. The genes are TRBV19 and TRBJ1-5; 7 positions agree with TRBD1. There are 15 residues in the CDR3. Germline values: CDR1 LNHDA, CDR2 SQIVND (reference sequence). Trimming took 4 bases from V and 6 from J; bases not matched to a gene: 9.

DNA for the CDR3: TGTGCCAGCAGTGCAGAGGGGCAGGGGAACTATGGCTACACCTTC. Translating gives CASSAEGQGNYGYTF. The rearrangement links TRBV2 to TRBJ1-2, with D maybe TRBD1 (6 bases). Germline-derived CDR1 and CDR2 are SNHLY and FYNNEI. V shed 4 bases and J shed 2 bases, with 14 bases lying between them. The CDR3 consists of 15 residues.

The rearrangement links TRBV6-4 to TRBJ2-2; 9 bases map to TRBD1. Germline CDR1 reads MRHNA; CDR2 reads SNTAGT. The CDR3 runs to 15 residues. V gave up 6 bases and J gave up 5 bases; unmatched junction bases: 7. CDR3 DNA sequence: TGTGCCAGCAGAGCTGACAGGGGGGTTACCGGGGAGCTGTTTTTT. Translating gives CASRADRGVTGELFF.

The chain carries TRBV19 and TRBJ1-1; 9 nucleotides align to TRBD1. The junction had 4 bases not matched to a gene; V was cut back by 5 bases and J by 6 bases. Germline V gene lookup returns CDR1 LNHDA and CDR2 SQIVND (reference sequence). The CDR3 is 13 amino acids. The CDR3 DNA sequence: TGTGCCAGTAGTTATACAGGGGGCTCTGAAGCTTTCTTT. It encodes CASSYTGGSEAFF.

The genes are TRBV24-1 and TRBJ1-2; D perhaps matches TRBD1 (6 bases). The V end was cut by 4 bases, the J end by 0 bases, with 14 bases between. In germline, CDR1 is KGHDR, CDR2 SFDVKD. The CDR3 has 16 residues. CDR3 coding DNA: TGTGCCACCAGTGAGGGCTCGACAGGCTCTAACTATGGCTACACCTTC. This translates into CATSEGSTGSNYGYTF.

V usage is TRBV28 and J usage is TRBJ1-2; no firm D call. In germline, CDR1 is MDHEN, CDR2 SYDVKM. This CDR3 region has 14 residues. The V end was cut by 4 bases, the J end by 7 bases, with 16 bases between. The CDR3, as DNA: TGTGCCAGCAGTTCCGGTCAAAATCGAGGTGGCTACACCTTC. Translation gives CASSSGQNRGGYTF.

J is TRBJ1-1 and V is TRBV5-1; 9 bases are shared with TRBD1. Germline CDR1 SGHRS, CDR2 YFSETQ. The CDR3 has 15 residues. V dropped 5 bases and J dropped 1; count of bases not matched to a gene: 6. This CDR3 reads CASSKPGQGNTEAFF. The CDR3 DNA reads as TGCGCCAGCAGTAAACCGGGACAGGGGAACACTGAAGCTTTCTTT.

The rearrangement links TRBV7-8 to TRBJ2-2, with D hard to call. The germline V gene has CDR1 SGHVS and CDR2 FQNEAQ. The CDR3 contains 14 residues. Trimming shortened V by 5 bases and J by 3 bases, and 10 bases separated the two germline ends. CDR3 residues: CASSQKLDTGELFF. The DNA for the CDR3 is TGTGCCAGCAGCCAAAAATTAGACACCGGGGAGCTGTTTTTT.

CDR3: CASSPTNDNTDTQYF. The CDR3 region has the DNA TGTGCCAGCAGCCCAACGAACGACAATACAGATACGCAGTATTTT. The chain combines TRBV9 with TRBJ2-3; no reliable D call. The germline V gene has CDR1 SGDLS and CDR2 YYNGEE. The CDR3 has 15 amino acids. V was cut by 4 bases and J by 3 bases, with 15 bases left in between.

The chain recombines TRBV19 with TRBJ1-2; the D is unclear. The germline V and J ends were trimmed by 7 bases and 1 base, with 13 bases remaining between them. Germline V gene data show CDR1 as LNHDA and CDR2 as SQIVND (reference sequence). The CDR3 consists of 14 residues. This chain's CDR3 is CASTPATVNYGYTF. The CDR3 nucleotides are TGTGCCAGTACCCCCGCCACAGTTAACTATGGCTACACCTTC.

This chain joins TRBV6-5 and TRBJ1-6; tentatively, D is TRBD1 (6 bases). Trimming left V 6 bases short and J 4 bases short, with 13 bases between. The CDR3 totals 15 residues. Germline V gene lookup returns CDR1 MNHEY and CDR2 SVGAGI. The CDR3 DNA follows: TGTGCCAGCAGGGGTCCAGGGGCGTATAATTCACCCCTCCACTTT. Encoded protein: CASRGPGAYNSPLHF.

This chain joins TRBV7-8 and TRBJ1-5; D call uncertain. V lost 5 bases to trimming and J lost 0 bases, with 17 bases between them. This CDR3 contains 17 residues. Germline lookup yields CDR1 SGHVS and CDR2 FQNEAQ. For the CDR3, the DNA is TGTGCCAGCAGCCCTATGACTGATCCTAATAGCAATCAGCCCCAGCATTTT. The encoded protein is CASSPMTDPNSNQPQHF.

As regards this clone: Other DNA sequences within the sample encode an identical CDR3. V is TRBV2 and J is TRBJ1-6; a possible D gene is TRBD1 (6 bases). CDR3 length: 13 residues. CDR1 SNHLY and CDR2 FYNNEI come from the germline V gene. The ends were cut back, 5 bases at V and 8 bases at J, with 10 bases in the middle. For the CDR3, the DNA is TGTGCCAGCAGTTCCTACAGGGATTCACCCCTCCACTTT. Amino acids: CASSSYRDSPLHF.

V usage is TRBV20-1 and J usage is TRBJ2-1, with 12 positions matching TRBD2. The CDR3 runs to 14 residues. Germline values: CDR1 DFQATT, CDR2 SNEGSKA (reference sequence). J lost 4 bases, V lost 3 bases, and 1 base had no gene match. The CDR3 loop reads CSASGLAGYNEQFF. The CDR3 nucleotides read TGCAGTGCTAGTGGACTAGCGGGATACAATGAGCAGTTCTTC.

The V and J genes are TRBV12-5 and TRBJ1-1, with D maybe TRBD1 (6 bases). Trimming cost V 3 bases and J 4 bases, with 24 bases left between them. The CDR3 consists of 18 residues. In germline, CDR1 is LGHNT, CDR2 FRNRAP. The CDR3 sequence is CASGFQPTDRLIITEAFF. For the CDR3, the DNA is TGTGCTAGTGGTTTCCAACCCACCGACAGGCTGATCATCACTGAAGCTTTCTTT. The full variable domain, in which reference TRBV12-5 and TRBJ1-1 provide the parts outside the CDR3, is DARVTQTPRHKVTEMGQEVTMRCQPILGHNTVFWYRQTMMQGLELLAYFRNRAPLDDSGMPKDRFSAEMPDATLATLKIQPSEPRDSAVYFCASGFQPTDRLIITEAFFGQGTRLTVV.